Below, 32 T cell receptor beta chains from the same sample are listed, as sequenced in a study of T cells after yellow fever vaccination. Each CDR3 protein is one row after TCRdb ran MiXCR on the 5' RACE reads. There are 450,000 to 600,000 distinct CDR3 sequences in the sample; 17% occur only once, and around 15% lies in the top ten. Sample: PBMCs, taken 4 to 5 days after the first yellow fever vaccination. These receptors all come from a man aged 18 to 30 who received the YFV17D yellow fever vaccine.

The table lists this clonotype with a few counts. The CDR3 is CASSSDRAYGYTF. In DNA form, the CDR3 reads TGTGCCAGCAGCTCGGACAGGGCTTATGGCTACACCTTC. The rearrangement uses TRBV5-6 and TRBJ1-2; 8 nucleotides agree with TRBD1. V shed 3 bases and J 5 bases; nucleotides not matched to a gene: 3. Germline V gene data show CDR1 as SGHDT and CDR2 as YYEEEE. This CDR3 spans 13 amino acids.

This clonotype was found many times. An end of the junction differs from the germline gene, which may be a read error. This chain joins TRBV5-1 and TRBJ2-1; a possible D gene is TRBD2 (6 bases). Germline V CDR1 and CDR2: SGHRS, YFSETQ. The CDR3 runs 14 residues. CDR3 region: CASSLGGSYNEQFF. As DNA, the CDR3 is TGTGCCAGCAGCCTGGGGGGCTCCTACAATGAGCAGTTCTTC.

This clonotype was picked up a small number of times. This chain's CDR3 is CASSIRDKEKLFF. For the CDR3, the DNA is TGTGCCAGCAGCATCCGGGACAAAGAAAAACTGTTTTTT. This chain uses TRBV9 with TRBJ1-4; D might be TRBD1 (6 bases). CDR1 is SGDLS, CDR2 YYNGEE, per germline. This CDR3 comprises 13 residues. The V end was cut by 4 bases, the J end by 8 bases, with 12 bases between.

The genes are TRBV7-9 and TRBJ2-7; 12 nucleotides match TRBD1. Germline V CDR1 and CDR2: SEHNR, FQNEAQ (reference sequence). The CDR3 is 17 amino acids. Trimming took 5 bases from V and 3 from J; bases not matched to a gene: 11. The CDR3 region has the DNA TGTGCCAGCAGCCAGAGGGAGGGACAGGGGGCTATCTACGAGCAGTACTTC. Protein sequence: CASSQREGQGAIYEQYF.

The rearrangement uses TRBV10-3 and TRBJ1-1; D possibly corresponds to TRBD1 (5 bases). Deletions cut 4 bases from V and 4 bases from J, with 16 bases between. This CDR3 has 15 residues. Per the germline V gene, CDR1 is ENHRY and CDR2 is SYGVKD. Here the CDR3 reads CAISGTGSPSTEAFF. CDR3 DNA: TGTGCCATCAGTGGAACAGGCTCTCCCTCCACTGAAGCTTTCTTT.

The sample holds many counts of this clonotype. This chain links TRBV20-1 with TRBJ2-5; D uncertain. The germline V gene has CDR1 DFQATT and CDR2 SNEGSKA (reference sequence). This CDR3 is 12 amino acids long. The V end was cut by 6 bases, the J end by 0 bases, with 8 bases between. The CDR3 nucleotides are TGCAGTGCCCAGAAGGACCAAGAGACCCAGTACTTC. The encoded protein is CSAQKDQETQYF.

The chain links TRBV4-3 to TRBJ2-3, with D tentatively TRBD1 or TRBD2 (5 bases each). The CDR3 extends over 16 amino acids. The germline V and J ends were trimmed by 5 bases and 0 bases, with 15 bases remaining between them. Looked up from germline, CDR1 is LGHNA and CDR2 is YSLEER. CDR3 sequence: CASSAGARISTDTQYF. For the CDR3, the DNA is TGCGCCAGCAGCGCCGGGGCTAGAATAAGCACAGATACGCAGTATTTT.

The CDR3 reads CSGSESGSPLHF. The DNA of the CDR3 is TGCAGTGGGTCCGAATCTGGTTCACCCCTCCACTTT. The chain employs TRBV20-1 and TRBJ1-6; D unresolved. The CDR3 covers 12 residues. CDR1 and CDR2 from the germline V gene are DFQATT and SNEGSKA (reference sequence). Deletions cut 7 bases from V and 9 bases from J, with 13 bases between.

The J gene is TRBJ1-5, the V gene TRBV14; maybe TRBD1 (5 bases). Trimming left V 4 bases short and J 3 bases short, with 13 bases between. The CDR3 covers 15 residues. Germline CDR1 SGHDN, CDR2 FVKESK. The CDR3 spells CASSPGVSDNQPQHF. CDR3 nucleotides: TGTGCCAGCAGCCCGGGGGTCTCGGACAATCAGCCCCAGCATTTT.

The V gene is TRBV11-2, the J gene TRBJ2-3; 12 nucleotides line up with TRBD2. The CDR3 spans 21 residues. Germline V lookup: CDR1 SGHAT, CDR2 FQNNGV. After removal of 3 bases from V and 0 bases from J, the junction contained 16 bases not matched to a gene. The CDR3 nucleotides read TGTGCCAGCAGCTTTGGACGACTAGCGGGGGCCCTGAGGTGGAGCACAGATACGCAGTATTTT. Translation gives CASSFGRLAGALRWSTDTQYF.

This clonotype showed up many times. This sequence joins TRBV5-1 and TRBJ2-1, with D perhaps being TRBD1 or TRBD2 (5 bases each). Per the germline V gene, CDR1 is SGHRS and CDR2 is YFSETQ. The CDR3 totals 14 residues. V lost 4 bases and J 8 bases, leaving 16 bases between the germline ends. The CDR3 is CASSPGTESDEQFF. DNA for the CDR3: TGCGCCAGCAGCCCCGGGACCGAGTCTGATGAGCAGTTCTTC.

The genes are TRBV7-9 and TRBJ2-4; perhaps D is TRBD1 or TRBD2 (5 bases each). This CDR3 spans 11 amino acids. The V gene lost 8 bases and the J gene lost 9 bases, with 11 bases spanning the gap. Germline CDR1 reads SEHNR; CDR2 reads FQNEAQ (reference sequence). The DNA of the CDR3 is TGTGCCAGCGCCTCGGGACCCATTCAGTACTTC. This codes for CASASGPIQYF. The variable domain in full, with the rest retrieved from reference TRBV7-9 and TRBJ2-4, is DTGVSQNPRHKITKRGQNVTFRCDPISEHNRLYWYRQTLGQGPEFLTYFQNEAQLEKSRLLSDRFSAERPKGSFSTLEIQRTEQGDSAMYLCASASGPIQYFGAGTRLSVL.

This clonotype was counted only a few times. The rearrangement uses TRBV5-6 and TRBJ1-1; tentatively, D is TRBD1 (6 bases). The CDR3 sequence is 14 residues long. Trimming removed 2 bases at V and 6 bases at J, with 14 bases between. Germline V lookup: CDR1 SGHDT, CDR2 YYEEEE. The DNA for the CDR3 is TGTGCCAGCAGCTTTGGGGGCGTGGTGGCTGAAGCTTTCTTT. It codes for CASSFGGVVAEAFF.

The gene calls are TRBV9 and TRBJ1-6; 9 bases line up with TRBD1. Germline lookup yields CDR1 SGDLS and CDR2 YYNGEE. There are 19 residues in the CDR3. V trimming: 3 bases; J trimming: 0 bases; junction bases outside the gene matches: 10. CDR3 DNA sequence: TGTGCCAGCAGCGGCCACCTAGGACAGGGGAGCTCCTATAATTCACCCCTCCACTTT. Translating it yields CASSGHLGQGSSYNSPLHF.

CDR3 nucleotide sequence: TGCGCCAGCAGCCCGAGACAGGGTATCGCAACTAATGAAAAACTGTTTTTT. Residues: CASSPRQGIATNEKLFF. This chain joins TRBV5-1 and TRBJ1-4; 7 bases fit TRBD1. CDR3 length: 17 residues. The germline gives CDR1 SGHRS, CDR2 YFSETQ. J gave up 0 bases and V 4 bases, and 9 bases lay outside the gene matches. The variable domain in full, completed from reference TRBV5-1 and TRBJ1-4, reads KAGVTQTPRYLIKTRGQQVTLSCSPISGHRSVSWYQQTPGQGLQFLFEYFSETQRNKGNFPGRFSGRQFSNSRSEMNVSTLELGDSALYLCASSPRQGIATNEKLFFGSGTQLSVL.

The V call is TRBV18, the J call TRBJ2-6; D may correspond to TRBD1 or TRBD2 (6 bases each). V lost 2 bases and J 4 bases, leaving 15 bases between the germline ends. CDR1 is KGHSH and CDR2 is LQKENI in the germline V gene. This CDR3 has 17 residues. The CDR3 loop is CASSPWGALTGANVLTF. The CDR3 DNA reads as TGTGCCAGCTCACCATGGGGGGCATTGACAGGGGCCAACGTCCTGACTTTC.

The DNA for the CDR3 is TGTGCCAGCAGTGAAGAGTCTTACTCCTACAATGAGCAGTTCTTC. This codes for CASSEESYSYNEQFF. The chain recombines TRBV2 with TRBJ2-1, with D uncertain. The germline V gene has CDR1 SNHLY and CDR2 FYNNEI. The CDR3 is made up of 15 amino acids. The germline V and J ends were trimmed by 1 base and 0 bases, with 7 bases remaining between them.

The table lists this clonotype with a few counts. The rearrangement uses TRBV6-1 and TRBJ1-6, with a possible D match to TRBD1 (5 bases). Germline CDR1 reads MNHNS; CDR2 reads SASEGT. V dropped 11 bases and J dropped 5 bases, with 16 bases sitting between them. The CDR3 runs to 14 residues. CDR3 amino acids: CAGRREGHNSPLHF. CDR3 in DNA: TGTGCCGGGCGGCGAGAGGGACATAATTCACCCCTCCACTTT.

The rearrangement uses TRBV29-1 and TRBJ2-7, with 8 bases lining up with TRBD1. This CDR3 contains 13 residues. Germline CDR1 is SQVTM and CDR2 is ANQGSEA. J lost 7 bases, V lost 7 bases, and 12 bases had no gene match. The CDR3 reads CSASNQGAGEQYV. CDR3 bases: TGCAGCGCCTCGAATCAGGGGGCGGGTGAGCAGTACGTC.

V is TRBV27 and J is TRBJ2-3, with 9 bases matching TRBD2. After removal of 2 bases from V and 6 bases from J, the junction contained 6 bases not matched to a gene. The CDR3 sequence is 15 residues long. The germline CDR1 and CDR2 sequences are MNHEY and SMNVEV (reference sequence). CDR3 coding DNA: TGTGCCAGCAGTTTACGGGCTAGCGGGGCCGATACGCAGTATTTT. Encoded protein: CASSLRASGADTQYF.

A few counts support this clonotype. The gene calls are TRBV9 and TRBJ2-3; either TRBD1 or TRBD2 may supply D (6 bases each). V lost 0 bases, J lost 4 bases, and 12 bases lay in between. This CDR3 is 15 amino acids long. The germline CDR1 and CDR2 sequences are SGDLS and YYNGEE. CDR3 nucleotide sequence: TGTGCCAGCAGCGTAGGGGGGGCACGGGCAGATACGCAGTATTTT. Translated: CASSVGGARADTQYF.

The J gene is TRBJ2-4, the V gene TRBV9; 11 bases are a match to TRBD1. The CDR3 is 15 residues long. The V gene's germline CDR1 is SGDLS and CDR2 YYNGEE. The V and J ends lost 0 bases and 5 bases, in that order; junction bases with no gene match: 1. Written as DNA, the CDR3 is TGTGCCAGCAGCGTAGAGGACAGGGGGCAAAACATTCAGTACTTC. Protein product: CASSVEDRGQNIQYF.

The V call is TRBV19, the J call TRBJ2-7, with D possibly matching TRBD2 (5 bases). This CDR3 is built from 12 residues. The germline CDR1 and CDR2 sequences are LNHDA and SQIVND (reference sequence). V was clipped by 4 bases and J by 9 bases, with 13 bases between them. The chain's CDR3 is CASSTDGLLQYF. The CDR3 coding sequence is TGTGCCAGTAGTACGGACGGACTTTTGCAGTACTTC.

This chain joins TRBV7-2 and TRBJ2-7; 10 bases align to TRBD2. The germline V gene has CDR1 SGHTA and CDR2 FQGNSA. CDR3 length: 14 residues. After removal of 5 bases from V and 2 bases from J, the junction contained 3 bases not matched to a gene. This CDR3 reads CASSTSGVTYEQYF. The DNA for the CDR3 is TGTGCCAGCAGCACTAGCGGGGTAACCTACGAGCAGTACTTC.

This clonotype occurred a few times. This rearrangement joins TRBV3-1 to TRBJ2-3; D gene ambiguous. Germline V lookup: CDR1 LGHDT, CDR2 YNNKEL (reference sequence). The CDR3 runs 14 residues. V was trimmed by 3 bases and J by 4 bases, leaving 11 bases between them. The CDR3 loop reads CASSHWARPDTQYF. As DNA, the CDR3 is TGTGCCAGCAGCCATTGGGCCCGGCCAGATACGCAGTATTTT.

Only one count was recorded for this clonotype. The rearrangement links TRBV2 to TRBJ2-2; possibly TRBD2 for D (7 bases). Trimming cost V 4 bases and J 6 bases, with 12 bases left between them. CDR1 is SNHLY and CDR2 is FYNNEI in the germline V gene. This CDR3 spans 14 amino acids. Here the CDR3 reads CASSAREGAGELFF. The CDR3 DNA is TGTGCCAGCAGTGCCAGGGAGGGGGCCGGGGAGCTGTTTTTT.

This clonotype was seen only a few times. The chain is built from TRBV6-1 and TRBJ1-2; TRBD1 matches at 7 bases. The CDR3 has 13 residues. Losses at the gene ends were 6 bases for V and 6 bases for J; bases not matched to a gene: 7. CDR1 and CDR2 (germline): MNHNS, SASEGT. The CDR3 spells CASRNTGVHGYTF. The DNA for the CDR3 is TGTGCCAGCAGGAATACAGGGGTGCATGGCTACACCTTC.

This clonotype came up a few times. The chain recombines TRBV7-9 with TRBJ2-5, with 12 bases fitting TRBD2. Germline V gene sequence: CDR1 SEHNR, CDR2 FQNEAQ (reference sequence). The J segment lost 5 bases and the V segment lost 7 bases, leaving 14 bases of the junction unmatched. The CDR3 covers 17 residues. Here the CDR3 DNA reads TGTGCCAGCAACAAACCTCGGGCCGGGACTAGCGGGGAGACCCAGTACTTC. Translation gives CASNKPRAGTSGETQYF.

The chain uses TRBV5-4 and TRBJ2-7, with D tentatively TRBD1 (6 bases). Germline lookup yields CDR1 SGHNT and CDR2 YYREEE (reference sequence). The CDR3 is made up of 15 amino acids. Trimming shortened V by 1 base and J by 7 bases, and 18 bases separated the two germline ends. The CDR3 nucleotides read TGTGCCAGCAGCTTGAGTCGGACAGATCCTGGTGAGCAGTACTTC. Residues: CASSLSRTDPGEQYF.

This clonotype was observed a handful of times. This sequence joins TRBV20-1 and TRBJ2-1; 8 bases fit TRBD2. The CDR3 is 15 amino acids. CDR1 is DFQATT, CDR2 SNEGSKA, per germline (reference sequence). V shed 6 bases, J shed 10 bases, and the junction held 17 bases outside the gene matches. CDR3 loop: CSAPEGTRGRREQFF. The DNA of the CDR3 is TGCAGTGCCCCCGAAGGGACTAGGGGGAGACGAGAGCAGTTCTTC.

This clonotype was counted a few times. The chain joins TRBV5-1 to TRBJ2-5; TRBD2 aligns across 7 bases. In germline, CDR1 is SGHRS, CDR2 YFSETQ. The V segment lost 6 bases and the J segment 3 bases; nucleotides outside the gene matches: 11. The CDR3 has 15 residues. The DNA of the CDR3 is TGCGCCAGCAATCCCAACGAGGCGGGGGAAGAGACCCAGTACTTC. This sequence encodes CASNPNEAGEETQYF.

This clonotype was counted a few times. The CDR3: CASSYTANEKLFF. The CDR3 DNA reads TGTGCCAGCAGTTACACGGCCAATGAAAAACTGTTTTTT. This sequence joins TRBV12-3 or TRBV12-4 and TRBJ1-4; D gene ambiguous. Trimming cost V 4 bases and J 5 bases, with 8 bases left between them. The CDR3 contains 13 residues.